Listed below are T cell receptor beta chains from one sample, sequenced in a study of shared T cell receptors in the human thymus. Sequencing used immunoSEQ multiplex PCR; TCRdb keeps in-frame clones, though not all of them. The sample records approximately 490,000 clones, approximately 80% being singletons. In addition, the sample was reused for a study of human thymus T cells.

Sequencing used thymocytes. The receptors originated from a boy younger than two with a congenital heart defect. The CDR3 runs from the conserved cysteine through the conserved F or W. The D gene is left open where the match is weak. Size tells how often a clone was seen (once, few, many) or the class of an expanded clone, and some rows leave it out.

V gene	CDR3 length	D gene	J gene	clone size	CDR3 protein	CDR3 DNA
TRBV5-4	14	TRBD1	TRBJ1-1	NA	CASSWGQGNTEAFF	TGTGCCAGCAGCTGGGGACAGGGGAACACTGAAGCTTTCTTT
TRBV6-5	11	NA	TRBJ2-3	NA	CASGPTDTQYF	TGTGCCAGCGGGCCCACAGATACGCAGTATTTT
TRBV6-5	15	TRBD1	TRBJ1-2	NA	CASTRQGWDNYGYTF	TGTGCCAGCACTCGACAGGGCTGGGATAACTATGGCTACACCTTC
TRBV20-1	11	NA	TRBJ2-5	NA	CSASPDSTQYF	TGCAGTGCTAGCCCGGACTCGACCCAGTACTTC
TRBV5-1	18	TRBD2	TRBJ2-4	NA	CASRRGLAEGLAKNIQYF	TGCGCCAGCAGACGTGGACTAGCGGAGGGACTAGCCAAAAACATTCAGTACTTC
TRBV15	15	NA	TRBJ2-5	NA	CATNSDWGHQETQYF	TGTGCCACCAATTCGGATTGGGGACATCAAGAGACCCAGTACTTC
TRBV6-5	12	NA	TRBJ2-7	NA	CASSRQGYEQYF	TGTGCCAGCAGTCGGCAGGGCTACGAGCAGTACTTC
TRBV27	15	NA	TRBJ2-7	NA	CASSLDGIGGYEQYF	TGTGCCAGCAGTTTAGACGGGATAGGTGGCTACGAGCAGTACTTC
TRBV7-2	17	NA	TRBJ1-1	NA	CASSLETATNMNTEAFF	TGTGCCAGCAGCTTAGAGACAGCTACTAATATGAACACTGAAGCTTTCTTT
TRBV18	13	NA	TRBJ2-7	NA	CASSPQEPYEQYF	TGTGCCAGCTCACCTCAGGAACCCTACGAGCAGTACTTC
TRBV27	15	TRBD1	TRBJ1-5	NA	CASSQTTGGNQPQHF	TGTGCCAGCAGCCAAACCACAGGGGGCAATCAGCCCCAGCATTTT
TRBV11-3	15	TRBD2	TRBJ2-1	NA	CASGHWREPPNEQFF	TGTGCCAGCGGCCATTGGCGGGAGCCCCCCAATGAGCAGTTCTTC
TRBV5-6	15	NA	TRBJ2-5	once	CASSGLGSGQETQYF	TGTGCCAGCAGCGGCCTGGGTAGCGGCCAAGAGACCCAGTACTTC
TRBV15	20	TRBD2	TRBJ2-3	NA	CATSRDPRTSGKTSTDTQYF	TGTGCCACCAGCAGAGACCCACGGACTAGCGGAAAAACTAGCACAGATACGCAGTATTTT
TRBV5-8	15	TRBD1	TRBJ1-2	NA	CASSLGDRPFYGYTF	TGTGCCAGCAGCTTGGGGGACAGGCCCTTCTATGGCTACACCTTC
TRBV6-1	16	TRBD1	TRBJ1-4	once	CASSEGQGSGNEKLFF	TGTGCCAGCAGTGAGGGACAGGGTTCGGGTAATGAAAAACTGTTTTTT
TRBV4-1	17	NA	TRBJ1-2	NA	CASSQDSKGRARYGYTF	TGCGCCAGCAGCCAAGATTCGAAAGGCAGGGCACGATATGGCTACACCTTC
TRBV7-2	13	NA	TRBJ1-1	NA	CASRLIGNTEAFF	TGTGCCAGCAGACTTATCGGGAACACTGAAGCTTTCTTT